These 26 T cell receptor beta chains originate from one sample sequenced in a study of blood T cell repertoires in COVID-19. The method was immunoSEQ multiplex PCR; TCRdb's version includes in-frame clones alone and lacks a portion of them. The sample lists about 53,000 clones; approximately 84% were seen once. Sequencing was performed on peripheral blood. These TCRs come from a human donor in a cohort sampled during active COVID-19.

This clone was seen a few times. The chain joins TRBV6-1 to TRBJ2-7; TRBD1 aligns across 7 bases. V trimming: 2 bases; J trimming: 7 bases; junction bases outside the gene matches: 17. Germline assignment: CDR1 MNHNS and CDR2 SASEGT. The CDR3 is 17 residues long. CDR3 nucleotides: TGTGCCAGCAGTGAACCCCCTGACAGGGAAGACTTTGGAGAGCAGTACTTC. This encodes CASSEPPDREDFGEQYF.

The chain carries TRBV7-9 and TRBJ2-1, with D maybe TRBD1 (5 bases). Trimming left V 1 base short and J 10 bases short, with 8 bases between. The germline gives CDR1 SEHNR, CDR2 FQNEAQ (reference sequence). The CDR3 sequence is 12 residues long. In DNA, the CDR3 is TGTGCCAGCAGCTTAGGACAGCTAGAGCAGTTCTTC. This sequence encodes CASSLGQLEQFF.

The gene calls are TRBV6-6 and TRBJ1-5, with D maybe TRBD1 (5 bases). V was shortened by 7 bases and J by 4 bases, with 11 bases between the two germline ends. In germline, CDR1 is MNHNY, CDR2 SVGAGI (reference sequence). This CDR3 spans 13 amino acids. The CDR3 loop reads CASTGGGNQPQHF. Here the CDR3 DNA reads TGTGCCAGCACGGGGGGGGGAAATCAGCCCCAGCATTTT.

This clone was counted between two and nine times. This rearrangement joins TRBV19 to TRBJ2-6, with 8 bases fitting TRBD1. This CDR3 region has 16 residues. V lost 5 bases, J lost 1 base, and 4 bases stayed unmatched. Germline-derived CDR1 and CDR2 are LNHDA and SQIVND (reference sequence). The CDR3, as DNA: TGTGCCAGTAGTTCGGACAGGGAGTCTGGGGCCAACGTCCTGACTTTC. Amino acid sequence: CASSSDRESGANVLTF.

V gene TRBV30 combines with J gene TRBJ1-1; D unresolved. The CDR3 runs to 13 residues. CDR1 GTSNPN and CDR2 SVGIG come from the germline V gene (reference sequence). The V end was cut by 0 bases, the J end by 1 base, with 6 bases between. The CDR3 protein is CAWSVLGNTEAFF. DNA for the CDR3: TGTGCCTGGAGTGTACTAGGGAACACTGAAGCTTTCTTT.

The chain links TRBV28 to TRBJ1-2, with D possibly being TRBD1 (6 bases). Germline CDR1 MDHEN, CDR2 SYDVKM. Trimming took off 3 bases at V and 6 bases at J, with 14 bases between the two ends. The CDR3 covers 14 residues. The CDR3 loop reads CASSFQQGYDGYTF. The CDR3 DNA reads TGTGCCAGCAGTTTCCAACAGGGATATGATGGCTACACCTTC.

The V call is TRBV13, the J call TRBJ1-2, with D possibly TRBD1 on 6 matching bases. Germline loops: CDR1 PRHDT, CDR2 FYEKMQ (reference sequence). With 4 bases removed from V and 8 bases from J, the gap between germline ends came to 29 bases. The length of the CDR3 is 18 residues. CDR3 nucleotides: TGTGCCAGCAGCTCGCAAGCGGGGGGGCCTGGGGGACCTATGGGCTACACCTTC. Protein: CASSSQAGGPGGPMGYTF.

The CDR3 here is CASGRRDRNTEAFF. The CDR3 region has the DNA TGTGCCAGCGGGCGCCGGGACAGGAACACTGAAGCTTTCTTT. The V and J genes are TRBV2 and TRBJ1-1, with 7 nucleotides matching TRBD1. Germline CDR1 SNHLY, CDR2 FYNNEI. The CDR3 covers 14 residues. The V gene end was trimmed by 8 bases and the J gene end by 1 base; junction bases not matched to a gene: 7.

V gene TRBV7-2 combines with J gene TRBJ1-1; 10 bases map to TRBD1. The germline V gene has CDR1 SGHTA and CDR2 FQGNSA. The CDR3 consists of 14 residues. V lost 0 bases, J lost 11 bases, and 6 bases stayed unmatched. The CDR3 reads CASSLAAGTGVAFF. DNA for the CDR3: TGTGCCAGCAGCTTAGCTGCGGGGACAGGGGTGGCTTTCTTT.

This rearrangement joins TRBV13 to TRBJ1-3; D call uncertain. The CDR3 loop spans 13 amino acids. Germline assignment: CDR1 PRHDT and CDR2 FYEKMQ (reference sequence). Trimming pared 5 bases from V and 0 bases from J, leaving 5 bases between. CDR3 sequence reads: CASSSTSGNTIYF. The CDR3 nucleotides are TGTGCCAGCAGCAGCACCTCTGGAAACACCATATATTTT.

The genes are TRBV21-1 and TRBJ2-7; the table's TRBD1 call for D was not verified on the DNA. TRBV21-1 is reported as a pseudogene. CDR3 length: 16 residues. This CDR3 is CASSNGPGTPPYEQYF. The CDR3 bases are TGTGCCAGCAGCAATGGGCCAGGTACCCCGCCCTACGAGCAGTACTTC.

The chain combines TRBV4-3 with TRBJ2-7; 7 nucleotides line up with TRBD1. Germline assignment: CDR1 LGHNA and CDR2 YSLEER. Trimming cost V 0 bases and J 7 bases; bases outside gene matches: 9. CDR3 length: 15 amino acids. CDR3 nucleotides: TGCGCCAGCAGCCAAGACCCCAGGGGGTTTAATGAGCAGTACTTC. It yields the protein CASSQDPRGFNEQYF.

V gene TRBV6-5 combines with J gene TRBJ1-4; 11 bases fit TRBD1. Germline V gene lookup returns CDR1 MNHEY and CDR2 SVGAGI. Trimming at V came to 6 bases and at J to 3 bases, leaving 0 bases not matched to a gene. The CDR3 has 14 amino acids. The CDR3 region has the DNA TGTGCCAGCAGGGGACAGGGGGCTAATGAAAAACTGTTTTTT. Translated, it gives CASRGQGANEKLFF.

This chain joins TRBV5-1 and TRBJ1-5, with D uncertain. V gave up 4 bases and J gave up 6 bases, with 11 bases separating them. Germline CDR1 reads SGHRS; CDR2 reads YFSETQ. CDR3 size: 13 residues. The CDR3 loop reads CASSPLGSQPQHF. CDR3 nucleotides: TGCGCCAGCAGCCCTCTGGGGAGTCAGCCCCAGCATTTT.

In DNA, the CDR3 is TGTGCCAGCTCGAGGGGGCGATACAATGAGCAGTTCTTC. This gives the protein CASSRGRYNEQFF. This chain links TRBV7-2 with TRBJ2-1, with 7 bases aligning to TRBD1. Germline CDR1 and CDR2: SGHTA and FQGNSA. CDR3 length: 13 residues. V dropped 8 bases and J dropped 4; count of bases not matched to a gene: 5.

This clone was observed a single time. The rearrangement links TRBV30 to TRBJ2-5, with 8 bases that match TRBD1. CDR1 is GTSNPN and CDR2 is SVGIG in the germline V gene (reference sequence). The V segment lost 1 base and the J segment 1 base; nucleotides outside the gene matches: 14. The CDR3 consists of 18 residues. CDR3 sequence reads: CAWSDPYRGASVQETQYF. DNA of the CDR3: TGTGCCTGGAGTGACCCATACAGGGGGGCATCGGTCCAAGAGACCCAGTACTTC.

The CDR3 is CASSDSRQVHTEAFF. The CDR3 DNA is TGTGCCAGCAGCGATTCGCGACAGGTGCACACTGAAGCTTTCTTT. The chain carries TRBV6-5 and TRBJ1-1; weak D call: TRBD1 (6 bases). Germline-derived CDR1 and CDR2 are MNHEY and SVGAGI. Deletions cut 6 bases from V and 3 bases from J, with 17 bases between. This CDR3 spans 15 amino acids.

This clone has a handful of counts. This sequence joins TRBV7-2 and TRBJ2-7; 7 bases are a match to TRBD1. The germline gives CDR1 SGHTA, CDR2 FQGNSA. This CDR3 spans 14 amino acids. J was trimmed by 3 bases and V by 3 bases; bases with no gene match: 5. The CDR3 is CASSFGTAFYEQYF. The CDR3 region has the DNA TGTGCCAGCAGCTTTGGGACAGCTTTCTACGAGCAGTACTTC.

This rearrangement joins TRBV14 to TRBJ1-4, with D perhaps TRBD1 (5 bases). The germline gives CDR1 SGHDN, CDR2 FVKESK. The CDR3 contains 16 residues. V dropped 0 bases and J dropped 5 bases, with 13 bases sitting between them. CDR3 in DNA: TGTGCCAGCAGCCAAGATCTCGCAGGGCCGAATGAAAAACTGTTTTTT. Translated: CASSQDLAGPNEKLFF.

The chain recombines TRBV2 with TRBJ2-7; 9 bases line up with TRBD2. Trimming cost V 3 bases and J 8 bases; bases outside gene matches: 8. The CDR3 is made up of 14 amino acids. CDR1 and CDR2 (germline): SNHLY, FYNNEI. The CDR3 DNA is TGTGCCAGCAGTGAGGCTAGCGGGATAGTACAGCAGTACTTC. It is translated as CASSEASGIVQQYF. Full variable domain (outside the CDR3, taken from reference TRBV2 and TRBJ2-7): EPEVTQTPSHQVTQMGQEVILRCVPISNHLYFYWYRQILGQKVEFLVSFYNNEISEKSEIFDDQFSVERPDGSNFTLKIRSTKLEDSAMYFCASSEASGIVQQYFGPGTRLTVT.

V and J are TRBV18 and TRBJ2-1; 12 nucleotides agree with TRBD2. The germline gives CDR1 KGHSH, CDR2 LQKENI. Trimming took 3 bases from V and 1 from J; bases not matched to a gene: 4. The CDR3 contains 17 residues. The CDR3 protein is CASSPRLAGASYNEQFF. In DNA form, the CDR3 reads TGTGCCAGCTCACCTAGACTAGCGGGGGCTTCCTACAATGAGCAGTTCTTC.

This chain connects TRBV7-2 to TRBJ2-7; tentative D call: TRBD1 (5 bases). CDR3 length: 15 amino acids. Germline CDR1 SGHTA, CDR2 FQGNSA. V lost 5 bases and J 4 bases, leaving 18 bases between the germline ends. The CDR3 protein is CASSPTASTVYEQYF. In DNA form, the CDR3 reads TGTGCCAGCAGCCCCACGGCCTCGACAGTTTACGAGCAGTACTTC.

The rearrangement uses TRBV19 and TRBJ1-5; a possible D gene is TRBD1 (5 bases). V shed 7 bases and J shed 4 bases, with 11 bases lying between them. The V gene's germline CDR1 is LNHDA and CDR2 SQIVND (reference sequence). The CDR3 covers 13 residues. CDR3 nucleotide sequence: TGTGCCAGTATGAAGGGGTTAAATCAGCCCCAGCATTTT. It codes for CASMKGLNQPQHF.

The chain has TRBV12-3 or TRBV12-4 and TRBJ1-1; D gene unclear. Trimming pared 5 bases from V and 11 bases from J, leaving 12 bases between. The CDR3 is made up of 11 amino acids. The CDR3 nucleotides read TGTGCCAGCAGTGATAGTCGGGAGGCTTTCTTT. Its translation: CASSDSREAFF.

The chain couples TRBV5-1 to TRBJ2-1; 8 bases match TRBD2. This CDR3 region has 14 residues. Unmatched junction bases numbered 6, after V lost 4 bases and J lost 6 bases. Germline lookup yields CDR1 SGHRS and CDR2 YFSETQ. The CDR3 DNA reads TGCGCCAGCAGCGCCCGGGGGGGTGGCAATGAGCAGTTCTTC. Encoded protein: CASSARGGGNEQFF.

This clone appeared a single time. The chain uses TRBV4-1 and TRBJ2-5, with TRBD2 as a possible D gene (6 bases). V was cut by 2 bases and J by 5 bases, with 15 bases left in between. The CDR3 runs 15 residues. Germline loops: CDR1 MGHRA, CDR2 YSYEKL. The CDR3 protein is CASSQTGHSGETQYF. CDR3 bases: TGCGCCAGCAGCCAAACAGGACACAGCGGGGAGACCCAGTACTTC.